Reported below is one T cell receptor (beta chain). The data derive from a study of blood T cell repertoires in COVID-19. Methods used by the authors: For nucleated cells, counts were estimated from reference gene primer amplification. Data came from immunoSEQ multiplex PCR; TCRdb stores just in-frame clones and leaves some out. V and J calls and clone size are as listed in that table; D and trimming were resolved from the DNA. The profile shows 250,000 to 300,000 clones, 80% to 85% of them singletons. This CDR3 contains 15 residues. V lost 5 bases to trimming and J lost 4 bases; unmatched junction nucleotides: 5. Germline values: CDR1 SGHTA, CDR2 FQGNSA.

The specimen sequenced was peripheral blood. The genes are TRBV7-2 and TRBJ1-5, with 10 bases aligning to TRBD1. The clonotype originates from a woman aged 55-70 years with active or convalescent COVID-19. Written as DNA, the CDR3 is TGTGCCAGCAGCCCGGGACAGGGGAGGAATCAGCCCCAGCATTTT. Translated: CASSPGQGRNQPQHF.